The 18 T cell receptor beta chains presented below share a single source sample, sequenced in a study of T-cell memory formation after mild COVID-19. TCRdb redid the calling of the 5' RACE reads with MiXCR, one entry per CDR3 protein. The sample consists of 350,000 to 500,000 distinct CDR3 sequences, roughly 18% of them appearing once. The sample consisted of PBMCs or a T cell subset sorted from them (not recorded which). These receptors were collected from a man aged 18 to 30 who had mild COVID-19 (a few samples of this study predate the infection). Cell type and time point are not known.

The rearrangement uses TRBV15 and TRBJ1-2, with D perhaps TRBD1 (5 bases). This CDR3 comprises 13 residues. The V gene's germline CDR1 is LNHNV and CDR2 YYDKDF (reference sequence). Trimming shortened V by 6 bases and J by 6 bases, and 14 bases separated the two germline ends. CDR3 loop: CATRPDRAHGYTF. DNA of the CDR3: TGTGCCACCAGGCCAGACAGAGCACATGGCTACACCTTC.

V is TRBV5-4 and J is TRBJ1-1; D is ambiguous. The CDR3 runs 15 residues. The germline gives CDR1 SGHNT, CDR2 YYREEE (reference sequence). Deletions cut 1 base from V and 5 bases from J, with 15 bases between. CDR3 nucleotides: TGTGCCAGCAGCTTGTTTTCGAGGGAATTAACTGAAGCTTTCTTT. Its protein is CASSLFSRELTEAFF.

This clonotype turned up a few times. This chain links TRBV12-3 or TRBV12-4 with TRBJ2-5; D is tentatively TRBD1 or TRBD2 (5 bases each). Trimming took off 5 bases at V and 1 base at J, with 11 bases between the two ends. CDR3 length: 14 residues. As DNA, the CDR3 is TGTGCCAGCAGTCGTGGGACGGTCCAAGAGACCCAGTACTTC. Translating it yields CASSRGTVQETQYF.

This clonotype was counted between two and nine times. The gene calls are TRBV13 and TRBJ1-2; the D is unclear. The germline V gene has CDR1 PRHDT and CDR2 FYEKMQ (reference sequence). The V end lost 5 bases, the J end lost 8 bases, and 18 bases lay between the germline ends. The CDR3 extends over 14 amino acids. The CDR3: CASSPRIALSGYTF. DNA of the CDR3: TGTGCCAGCAGCCCCCGTATCGCCTTGTCGGGCTACACCTTC.

This clonotype was observed a few times. CDR3 sequence (DNA): TGCGCCAGCAGCTCCGTCAGAGAGACCCAGTACTTC. Amino acid sequence: CASSSVRETQYF. The chain combines TRBV5-1 with TRBJ2-5; D not resolved. Trimming shortened V by 3 bases and J by 4 bases, and 7 bases separated the two germline ends. Germline V gene lookup returns CDR1 SGHRS and CDR2 YFSETQ. This CDR3 contains 12 residues.

In DNA form, the CDR3 reads TGTGCCAGCAGTTACCACCAGGCGGGGGAGCAGTACGTC. Translating it yields CASSYHQAGEQYV. This rearrangement joins TRBV6-2 or TRBV6-3 to TRBJ2-7; tentative D call: TRBD2 (6 bases). The CDR3 loop spans 13 amino acids. V was cut by 2 bases and J by 7 bases, with 12 bases left in between. Germline V gene lookup returns CDR1 MNHEY and CDR2 SVGEGT.

This clonotype was seen ten or more times. V and J are TRBV7-6 and TRBJ2-7, with D maybe TRBD1 (5 bases). With 5 bases removed from V and 1 base from J, the gap between germline ends came to 15 bases. This CDR3 is 15 amino acids long. CDR1 is SGHVS, CDR2 FNYEAQ, per germline. The CDR3 bases are TGTGCCAGCAGCCCCACACCAGGGAATTCCTACGAGCAGTACTTC. Protein sequence: CASSPTPGNSYEQYF.

Regarding this clonotype: This may be a read error, as it is one base from a much larger clone. This rearrangement joins TRBV7-9 to TRBJ2-1, with TRBD2 matching over 13 bases. Germline V gene sequence: CDR1 SEHNR, CDR2 FQNEAQ (reference sequence). CDR3 length: 15 amino acids. The trim removed 4 bases at V and 6 bases at J, leaving 3 bases unmatched. The CDR3 sequence is CASSSGTSGANEQFF. The CDR3 DNA follows: TGTGCCAGCAGCTCCGGGACTAGCGGGGCCAATGAGCAGTTCTTC.

In this sample, this clonotype turned up a few times. The chain carries TRBV2 and TRBJ1-6; D remains ambiguous. Trimming shortened V by 5 bases and J by 5 bases, and 13 bases separated the two germline ends. Germline lookup yields CDR1 SNHLY and CDR2 FYNNEI. This CDR3 region has 15 residues. The CDR3 DNA sequence: TGTGCCAGCAGTCGAGGACGTATGGATAATTCACCCCTCCACTTT. This translates into CASSRGRMDNSPLHF.

This clonotype has just a few counts. The chain has TRBV20-1 and TRBJ2-7; D gene ambiguous. This CDR3 region has 9 residues. Germline V gives CDR1 DFQATT, CDR2 SNEGSKA (reference sequence). Trimming removed 2 bases from V and 4 bases from J, with 0 bases in between. The CDR3, as DNA: TGCAGTGCTAGATACGAGCAGTACTTC. It is translated as CSARYEQYF.

This clonotype has only a few counts. The chain employs TRBV7-9 and TRBJ1-3; no reliable D call. V gave up 3 bases and J gave up 0 bases, with 12 bases separating them. This CDR3 is built from 16 residues. Per germline, CDR1 SEHNR and CDR2 FQNEAQ (reference sequence). CDR3 sequence reads: CASSFSLGGSGNTIYF. The DNA of the CDR3 is TGTGCCAGCAGCTTCAGTCTAGGAGGCTCTGGAAACACCATATATTTT.

This clonotype was counted between two and nine times. The genes are TRBV11-2 and TRBJ2-1; 10 bases match TRBD2. The CDR3 consists of 16 residues. V shed 5 bases and J 9 bases; nucleotides not matched to a gene: 13. Germline V lookup: CDR1 SGHAT, CDR2 FQNNGV. The CDR3 here is CASSHAGLAGVVEQFF. CDR3 nucleotide sequence: TGTGCCAGCAGCCACGCAGGGCTAGCGGGGGTAGTTGAGCAGTTCTTC.

V usage is TRBV5-1 and J usage is TRBJ1-4, with D unresolved. The V gene's germline CDR1 is SGHRS and CDR2 YFSETQ. V was trimmed by 4 bases and J by 4 bases, leaving 11 bases between them. The CDR3 runs 14 residues. This CDR3 is CASSRAAINEKLFF. CDR3 nucleotides: TGCGCCAGCAGCCGCGCGGCTATTAATGAAAAACTGTTTTTT.

V and J are TRBV10-3 and TRBJ2-7, with D possibly TRBD2 on 7 matching bases. Germline lookup yields CDR1 ENHRY and CDR2 SYGVKD. The CDR3 is 13 residues long. V was trimmed by 5 bases and J by 2 bases, leaving 10 bases between them. In DNA, the CDR3 is TGTGCCATCAGTCCGGGGGGCGCCTACGAGCAGTACGTC. Translating gives CAISPGGAYEQYV.

The chain recombines TRBV12-3 or TRBV12-4 with TRBJ1-3, with a tentative D call TRBD1 (5 bases). V dropped 4 bases and J dropped 0 bases, with 19 bases sitting between them. This CDR3 has 18 amino acids. In nucleotides, the CDR3 is TGTGCCAGCAGTTCGCTTCGGGGGGGGTACAACTCTGGAAACACCATATATTTT. This encodes CASSSLRGGYNSGNTIYF.

This clonotype was found many times. J is TRBJ2-3 and V is TRBV5-1; TRBD2 matches at 7 bases. The CDR3 contains 13 residues. V was pared by 0 bases and J by 5 bases, with 0 bases of the junction left unmatched. Per germline, CDR1 SGHRS and CDR2 YFSETQ. CDR3 bases: TGCGCCAGCAGCTTGGAGCGGGGAGATACGCAGTATTTT. Translation: CASSLERGDTQYF.

This clonotype was observed a handful of times. The rearrangement uses TRBV9 and TRBJ1-2; no firm D call. V lost 4 bases and J lost 4, with 20 bases in between. Germline V gene data show CDR1 as SGDLS and CDR2 as YYNGEE. This CDR3 spans 16 amino acids. CDR3 DNA: TGTGCCAGCAGCCTCCACTCAGAAGGGTTTGGCTATGGCTACACCTTC. Amino acids: CASSLHSEGFGYGYTF.

The genes are TRBV29-1 and TRBJ2-3, with D tentatively TRBD2 (6 bases). The ends were cut back, 3 bases at V and 5 bases at J, with 9 bases in the middle. Germline assignment: CDR1 SQVTM and CDR2 ANQGSEA. The CDR3 length is 12 residues. The CDR3 loop reads CSVDFSGDTQYF. The CDR3 nucleotides are TGCAGCGTTGATTTTAGCGGAGATACGCAGTATTTT.